The 31 T cell receptor beta chains listed next were all sequenced from one sample in a study of blood T cell repertoires in COVID-19. The protocol was immunoSEQ multiplex PCR, while the TCRdb copy is restricted to in-frame clones and leaves out a portion. The table has just over 80,000 clones, 80% to 85% seen once; the top ten hold 44%. The sequencing sample was made of peripheral blood. All receptors derive from an elderly man with acute or convalescent COVID-19.

This sequence joins TRBV18 and TRBJ2-5; D call uncertain. This CDR3 is 14 amino acids long. Trimming removed 0 bases from V and 5 bases from J, with 10 bases in between. Germline CDR1 and CDR2: KGHSH and LQKENI. CDR3 coding DNA: TGTGCCAGCTCACCACCGACACCTTTGGAGACCCAGTACTTC. It translates to CASSPPTPLETQYF.

This clone was found once. The chain has TRBV6-5 and TRBJ1-1; D call uncertain. Trimming left V 6 bases short and J 4 bases short, with 12 bases between. In germline, CDR1 is MNHEY, CDR2 SVGAGI. CDR3 size: 13 residues. In nucleotides, the CDR3 is TGTGCCAGCAGCGACACTCAGCCCACTGAAGCTTTCTTT. Amino acid sequence: CASSDTQPTEAFF.

This chain uses TRBV24-1 with TRBJ2-2; TRBD1 agrees at 7 bases. The ends lost 11 bases at V and 0 bases at J; junction bases unmatched: 2. CDR1 is KGHDR, CDR2 SFDVKD, per germline. This CDR3 is 13 amino acids long. CDR3: CASGTANTGELFF. DNA of the CDR3: TGTGCCAGTGGGACAGCGAACACCGGGGAGCTGTTTTTT.

A few counts support this clone. The chain uses TRBV2 and TRBJ2-2; 13 nucleotides line up with TRBD2. The J segment lost 0 bases and the V segment lost 9 bases, leaving 4 bases of the junction unmatched. The germline V gene encodes CDR1 SNHLY and CDR2 FYNNEI. The CDR3 covers 16 residues. CDR3 amino acids: CASRTSGSSNTGELFF. CDR3 DNA sequence: TGTGCCAGTCGGACTAGCGGGAGTTCGAACACCGGGGAGCTGTTTTTT. Supplemented by reference TRBV2 and TRBJ2-2, the full variable domain reads EPEVTQTPSHQVTQMGQEVILRCVPISNHLYFYWYRQILGQKVEFLVSFYNNEISEKSEIFDDQFSVERPDGSNFTLKIRSTKLEDSAMYFCASRTSGSSNTGELFFGEGSRLTVL.

This clone was counted a few times. CDR3 protein: CSASQGWYYGYTF. The CDR3 DNA follows: TGCAGTGCTAGTCAGGGGTGGTACTATGGCTACACCTTC. The chain uses TRBV20-1 and TRBJ1-2, with D perhaps matching TRBD1 (6 bases). The CDR3 extends over 13 amino acids. V dropped 3 bases and J dropped 3 bases, with 11 bases sitting between them. CDR1 is DFQATT, CDR2 SNEGSKA, per germline (reference sequence).

The genes are TRBV28 and TRBJ2-2, with a possible D match to TRBD1 (5 bases). The CDR3 extends over 18 amino acids. V dropped 6 bases and J dropped 3 bases, with 23 bases sitting between them. Germline V gene data show CDR1 as MDHEN and CDR2 as SYDVKM. DNA of the CDR3: TGTGCCAGCAGGGGGCAGACCCGTCCCCCGCTACACACCGGGGAGCTGTTTTTT. This encodes CASRGQTRPPLHTGELFF.

This rearrangement joins TRBV7-2 to TRBJ2-1; no clear D. The V and J ends lost 5 bases and 7 bases respectively, with 6 bases between them. Germline lookup yields CDR1 SGHTA and CDR2 FQGNSA. The CDR3 is made up of 11 amino acids. This CDR3 is CASSHRNEQFF. As DNA, the CDR3 is TGTGCCAGCAGCCACCGGAATGAGCAGTTCTTC.

V is TRBV28 and J is TRBJ1-1; 8 bases line up with TRBD1. J was trimmed by 0 bases and V by 6 bases; bases with no gene match: 6. From germline, CDR1 is MDHEN and CDR2 SYDVKM. The CDR3 runs to 15 residues. The CDR3 DNA follows: TGTGCCAGCAGCAAAGACAGGGGAATGAACACTGAAGCTTTCTTT. As protein: CASSKDRGMNTEAFF.

CDR3: CASSLDQVREQYF. CDR3 DNA: TGTGCCAGCAGCTTAGATCAGGTCCGAGAGCAGTACTTC. The chain has TRBV11-2 and TRBJ2-7; D unresolved. The length of the CDR3 is 13 residues. Trimming removed 0 bases from V and 7 bases from J, with 10 bases in between. Germline V lookup: CDR1 SGHAT, CDR2 FQNNGV.

The chain joins TRBV7-8 to TRBJ2-7; weak D call: TRBD2 (5 bases). Germline loops: CDR1 SGHVS, CDR2 FQNEAQ. The CDR3 runs to 13 residues. V lost 7 bases and J lost 3, with 13 bases in between. CDR3 DNA sequence: TGTGCCAGCACCCCTGGGAGACACTACGAGCAGTACTTC. This sequence encodes CASTPGRHYEQYF.

The chain joins TRBV5-1 to TRBJ1-4, with TRBD1 matching over 7 bases. Germline assignment: CDR1 SGHRS and CDR2 YFSETQ. With V trimmed by 0 bases and J by 7 bases, 3 bases remained unmatched. There are 14 residues in the CDR3. DNA of the CDR3: TGCGCCAGCAGCTTGGACAGGGGTGGTGAAAAACTGTTTTTT. This codes for CASSLDRGGEKLFF.

This rearrangement joins TRBV6-2 or TRBV6-3 to TRBJ2-7, with TRBD2 matching 12 bases. CDR3 size: 17 residues. Germline V lookup: CDR1 MNHEY, CDR2 SVGEGT. The ends lost 6 bases at V and 4 bases at J; junction bases unmatched: 13. The CDR3 DNA follows: TGTGCCAGCAGCCGTCCCGGGACTAGCGGGTCTACGTACGAGCAGTACTTC. Amino acids: CASSRPGTSGSTYEQYF.

In its sample, this clone was seen a few times. The gene calls are TRBV4-3 and TRBJ2-7; D gene unclear. This CDR3 is built from 14 residues. The V and J ends lost 0 bases and 2 bases respectively, with 8 bases between them. CDR1 LGHNA and CDR2 YSLEER come from the germline V gene. The CDR3 is CASSQDLSAYEQYF. DNA for the CDR3: TGCGCCAGCAGCCAAGATCTTTCTGCCTACGAGCAGTACTTC.

The genes are TRBV7-9 and TRBJ1-2, with 8 bases identical to TRBD1. Germline V gives CDR1 SEHNR, CDR2 FQNEAQ (reference sequence). Trimming cost V 5 bases and J 8 bases; bases outside gene matches: 4. The CDR3 consists of 12 residues. CDR3 amino acids: CASSRGQGGYTF. The CDR3 coding sequence is TGTGCCAGCAGCCGAGGACAGGGAGGCTACACCTTC.

The chain carries TRBV27 and TRBJ1-2, with TRBD1 identical over 11 bases. Losses at the gene ends were 3 bases for V and 10 bases for J; bases not matched to a gene: 4. This CDR3 contains 13 residues. Germline V gene lookup returns CDR1 MNHEY and CDR2 SMNVEV (reference sequence). The CDR3 DNA reads as TGTGCCAGCAGTTTCCGGGACAGGGGGACCTACACCTTC. Translating gives CASSFRDRGTYTF.

Many counts were recorded for this clone. This chain uses TRBV28 with TRBJ2-7, with D possibly TRBD1 on 6 matching bases. CDR1 and CDR2 (germline): MDHEN, SYDVKM. The CDR3 loop spans 14 amino acids. Trimming pared 5 bases from V and 0 bases from J, leaving 11 bases between. The CDR3 protein is CASSRTGNSYEQYF. The DNA of the CDR3 is TGTGCCAGCAGTCGAACAGGGAACTCCTACGAGCAGTACTTC.

This chain uses TRBV6-6 with TRBJ1-6; 12 bases agree with TRBD1. The CDR3 loop spans 18 amino acids. Looked up from germline, CDR1 is MNHNY and CDR2 is SVGAGI (reference sequence). The V gene end was trimmed by 5 bases and the J gene end by 1 base; junction bases not matched to a gene: 6. The CDR3 nucleotides read TGTGCCAGCAGTCCCCGGGACAGGGGGCTATCCTATAATTCACCCCTCCACTTT. Protein product: CASSPRDRGLSYNSPLHF.

V is TRBV6-6 and J is TRBJ2-1; D perhaps matches TRBD1 (5 bases). Germline V gene sequence: CDR1 MNHNY, CDR2 SVGAGI (reference sequence). The V end was cut by 9 bases, the J end by 5 bases, with 20 bases between. This CDR3 region has 15 residues. CDR3 nucleotide sequence: TGTGCCAGAGGACCTCTAGACAGTTACCACAATGAGCAGTTCTTC. This encodes CARGPLDSYHNEQFF.

This chain joins TRBV2 and TRBJ2-5, with 7 bases lining up with TRBD1. Per germline, CDR1 SNHLY and CDR2 FYNNEI. Germline trimming cut 6 bases from V and 2 bases from J; bases unmatched to any gene: 6. The CDR3 has 14 residues. Written as DNA, the CDR3 is TGTGCCAGCAGGGCAGGACAGGCGCAAGAGACCCAGTACTTC. Protein sequence: CASRAGQAQETQYF.

This clone was detected once. The chain employs TRBV29-1 and TRBJ2-5; D possibly corresponds to TRBD2 (6 bases). CDR1 and CDR2 (germline): SQVTM, ANQGSEA. The CDR3 extends over 13 amino acids. V was clipped by 3 bases and J by 2 bases, with 10 bases between them. The CDR3 sequence is CSVDRRGQETQYF. The CDR3 DNA reads TGCAGCGTTGACCGCCGGGGGCAAGAGACCCAGTACTTC.

The gene calls are TRBV7-2 and TRBJ1-1; 8 bases match TRBD1. With V trimmed by 0 bases and J by 0 bases, 9 bases remained unmatched. CDR3 length equals 18 residues. The germline gives CDR1 SGHTA, CDR2 FQGNSA. This CDR3 is CASSLAPGQANLNTEAFF. The DNA for the CDR3 is TGTGCCAGCAGCTTAGCACCGGGACAGGCGAACTTGAACACTGAAGCTTTCTTT.

The chain uses TRBV3-1 (or the pseudogene TRBV3-2) and TRBJ1-1; TRBD1 might be the D (6 bases). The germline CDR1 and CDR2 sequences are LGHDT and YNNKEL (reference sequence). The V end lost 2 bases, the J end lost 5 bases, and 12 bases lay between the germline ends. The length of the CDR3 is 14 residues. For the CDR3, the DNA is TGTGCCAGCAGCCAATGGGACATACAGACTGAAGCTTTCTTT. Translation: CASSQWDIQTEAFF.

This rearrangement joins TRBV5-8 to TRBJ1-2; tentative D call: TRBD1 (5 bases). From germline, CDR1 is SGHTS and CDR2 YDEGEE. V was pared by 3 bases and J by 5 bases, with 8 bases between. This CDR3 is 12 amino acids long. The CDR3 DNA is TGTGCCAGCAGCTCTGACAGATATGGCTACACCTTC. It is translated as CASSSDRYGYTF.

V gene TRBV6-6 combines with J gene TRBJ2-3; 8 positions agree with TRBD1. After removal of 3 bases from V and 6 bases from J, the junction contained 8 bases not matched to a gene. This CDR3 spans 15 amino acids. Germline CDR1 is MNHNY and CDR2 is SVGAGI (reference sequence). The CDR3 sequence is CASSYQGAGWDTQYF. For the CDR3, the DNA is TGTGCCAGCAGTTATCAGGGGGCTGGATGGGATACGCAGTATTTT.

The J gene is TRBJ2-7, the V gene TRBV3-1 (or the pseudogene TRBV3-2), with 9 positions matching TRBD1. The germline V gene encodes CDR1 LGHDT and CDR2 YNNKEL (reference sequence). The CDR3 covers 14 residues. J gave up 5 bases and V 4 bases, and 6 bases lay outside the gene matches. The CDR3 region has the DNA TGTGCCAGCAGCCGGGGACAGGGATACCACGAGCAGTACTTC. Translating it yields CASSRGQGYHEQYF.

V and J are TRBV20-1 and TRBJ2-3; 10 bases line up with TRBD1. The trim removed 3 bases at V and 4 bases at J, leaving 4 bases unmatched. Germline CDR1 reads DFQATT; CDR2 reads SNEGSKA (reference sequence). The CDR3 extends over 14 amino acids. Written as DNA, the CDR3 is TGCAGTGCTAGTATAGGGACAGGGGCAGATACGCAGTATTTT. The encoded protein is CSASIGTGADTQYF.

V and J are TRBV28 and TRBJ1-6, with no clear D. The CDR3 has 17 amino acids. Germline lookup yields CDR1 MDHEN and CDR2 SYDVKM. Trimming left V 6 bases short and J 0 bases short, with 15 bases between. Written as DNA, the CDR3 is TGTGCCAGCAGCCTCCCTCTCGGGGTCTCCTATAATTCACCCCTCCACTTT. Translation: CASSLPLGVSYNSPLHF.

This clone was recorded once. V usage is TRBV5-1 and J usage is TRBJ1-3; 7 bases are a match to TRBD1. The CDR3 totals 14 residues. Germline V gives CDR1 SGHRS, CDR2 YFSETQ. The J segment lost 3 bases and the V segment lost 5 bases, leaving 5 bases of the junction unmatched. The CDR3 DNA is TGCGCCAGCAGTAGGGACAGTCATGGAAACACCATATATTTT. This translates into CASSRDSHGNTIYF.

The chain recombines TRBV28 with TRBJ1-2; unclear D gene. Trimming removed 6 bases at V and 6 bases at J, with 14 bases between. Germline V gene lookup returns CDR1 MDHEN and CDR2 SYDVKM. The CDR3 is made up of 13 amino acids. This chain's CDR3 is CASRRGGTNGYTF. The CDR3 nucleotides read TGTGCCAGCAGGCGGGGAGGTACAAATGGCTACACCTTC.

V usage is TRBV5-8 and J usage is TRBJ1-1; possibly TRBD1 for D (6 bases). Per the germline V gene, CDR1 is SGHTS and CDR2 is YDEGEE. Trimming shortened V by 3 bases and J by 0 bases, and 9 bases separated the two germline ends. There are 14 residues in the CDR3. This chain's CDR3 is CASSSTGLNTEAFF. In nucleotides, the CDR3 is TGTGCCAGCAGCTCGACAGGACTGAACACTGAAGCTTTCTTT.

The chain links TRBV5-1 to TRBJ2-7; D gene uncertain. The V and J ends lost 0 bases and 0 bases respectively, with 7 bases between them. The CDR3 runs to 14 residues. Looked up from germline, CDR1 is SGHRS and CDR2 is YFSETQ. The CDR3 region has the DNA TGCGCCAGCAGCTTGGCACAGCTCTCCTACGAGCAGTACTTC. Translating it yields CASSLAQLSYEQYF. Supplemented by reference TRBV5-1 and TRBJ2-7, the full variable domain reads KAGVTQTPRYLIKTRGQQVTLSCSPISGHRSVSWYQQTPGQGLQFLFEYFSETQRNKGNFPGRFSGRQFSNSRSEMNVSTLELGDSALYLCASSLAQLSYEQYFGPGTRLTVT.